The clone carrying this T cell receptor beta chain was seen more than once but under ten times. Its antigen is not identified. cDNA synthesis used the whole RNA isolate, giving expressed TCRB sequences. The assay was immunoSEQ multiplex PCR, and TCRdb's table has in-frame clones only and misses some. Here the sample spans 630,000 or so clones, over 12% being singletons. The sample originates from a study of beta chain features in type 1 diabetes. General observations from the study: An over-representation of cells with high TCR expression could result from cDNA sequencing. Significant though moderate, a shortening of TCRB CDR3s appeared in all four CD4+ subsets of Type 1 diabetes patients. The naive, central memory and Treg TCRB repertoires showed an apparent similarity that was greater among patients than among healthy donors.

The sequencing input was naive CD4+ T cells from blood. The receptor comes from a man between 18 and 35 years old with type 1 diabetes.

CDR3 loop: CASSSRVATDTQYF. As DNA, the CDR3 is TGTGCCAGCAGTTCCAGGGTGGCCACAGATACGCAGTATTTT. The chain joins TRBV27 to TRBJ2-3; tentative D call: TRBD1 (5 bases). Trimming stripped 4 bases from V and 2 bases from J, with 10 bases between. The CDR3 loop spans 14 amino acids. Looked up from germline, CDR1 is MNHEY and CDR2 is SMNVEV (reference sequence).